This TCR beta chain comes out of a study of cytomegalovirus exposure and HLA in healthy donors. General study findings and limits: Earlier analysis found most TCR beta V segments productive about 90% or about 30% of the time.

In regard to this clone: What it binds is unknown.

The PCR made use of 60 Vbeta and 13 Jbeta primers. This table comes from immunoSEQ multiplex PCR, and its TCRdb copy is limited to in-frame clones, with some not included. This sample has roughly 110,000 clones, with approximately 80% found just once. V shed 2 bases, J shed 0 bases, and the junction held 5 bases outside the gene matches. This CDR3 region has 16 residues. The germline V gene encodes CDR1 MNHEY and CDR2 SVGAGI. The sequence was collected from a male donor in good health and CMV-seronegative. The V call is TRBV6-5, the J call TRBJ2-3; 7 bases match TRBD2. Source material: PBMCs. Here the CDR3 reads CASSYGSGTSTDTQYF. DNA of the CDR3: TGTGCCAGCAGTTACGGGAGCGGGACTAGCACAGATACGCAGTATTTT.